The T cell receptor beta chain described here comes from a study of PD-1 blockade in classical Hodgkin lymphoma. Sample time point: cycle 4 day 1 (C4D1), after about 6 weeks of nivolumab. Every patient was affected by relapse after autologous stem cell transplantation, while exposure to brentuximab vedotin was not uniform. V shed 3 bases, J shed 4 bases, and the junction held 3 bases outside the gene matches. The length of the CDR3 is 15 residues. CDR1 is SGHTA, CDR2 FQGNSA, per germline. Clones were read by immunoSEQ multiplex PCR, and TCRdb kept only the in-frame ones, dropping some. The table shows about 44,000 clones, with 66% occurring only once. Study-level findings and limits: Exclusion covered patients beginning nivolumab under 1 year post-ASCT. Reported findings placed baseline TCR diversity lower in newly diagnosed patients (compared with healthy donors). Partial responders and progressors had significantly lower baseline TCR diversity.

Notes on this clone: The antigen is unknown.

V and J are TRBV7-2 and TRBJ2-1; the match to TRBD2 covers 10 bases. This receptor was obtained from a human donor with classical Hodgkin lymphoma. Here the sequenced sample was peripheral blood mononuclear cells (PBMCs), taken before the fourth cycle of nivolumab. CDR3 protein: CASSFSGGIYNEQFF. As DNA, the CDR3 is TGTGCCAGCAGCTTTAGCGGGGGGATATACAATGAGCAGTTCTTC.